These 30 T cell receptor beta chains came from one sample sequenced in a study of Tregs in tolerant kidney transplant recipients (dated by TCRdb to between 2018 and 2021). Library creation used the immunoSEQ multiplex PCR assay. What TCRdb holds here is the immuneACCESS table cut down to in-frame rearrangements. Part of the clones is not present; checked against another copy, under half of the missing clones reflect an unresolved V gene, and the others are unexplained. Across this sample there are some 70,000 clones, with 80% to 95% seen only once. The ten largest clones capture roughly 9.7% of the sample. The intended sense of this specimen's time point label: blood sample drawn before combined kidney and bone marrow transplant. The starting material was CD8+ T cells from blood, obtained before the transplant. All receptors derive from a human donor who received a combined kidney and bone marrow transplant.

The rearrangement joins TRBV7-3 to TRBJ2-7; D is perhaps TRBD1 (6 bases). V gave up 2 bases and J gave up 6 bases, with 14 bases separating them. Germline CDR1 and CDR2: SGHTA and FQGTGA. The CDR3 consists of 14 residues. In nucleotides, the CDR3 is TGTGCCAGCAGCTTAGGGGCAGGGGAAGGCGAGCAGTACTTC. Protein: CASSLGAGEGEQYF.

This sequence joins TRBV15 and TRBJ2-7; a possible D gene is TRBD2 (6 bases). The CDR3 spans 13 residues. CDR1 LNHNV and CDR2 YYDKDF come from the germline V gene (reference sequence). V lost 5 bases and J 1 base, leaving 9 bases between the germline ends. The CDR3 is CATSVAESYEQYF. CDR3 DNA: TGTGCCACCAGCGTAGCGGAATCCTACGAGCAGTACTTC.

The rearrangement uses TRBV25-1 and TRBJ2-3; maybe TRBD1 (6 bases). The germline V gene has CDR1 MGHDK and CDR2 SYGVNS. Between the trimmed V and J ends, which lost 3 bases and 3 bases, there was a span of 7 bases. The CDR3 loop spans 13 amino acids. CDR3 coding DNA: TGTGCCAGCAGTGACAGGGGAACAGATACGCAGTATTTT. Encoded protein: CASSDRGTDTQYF.

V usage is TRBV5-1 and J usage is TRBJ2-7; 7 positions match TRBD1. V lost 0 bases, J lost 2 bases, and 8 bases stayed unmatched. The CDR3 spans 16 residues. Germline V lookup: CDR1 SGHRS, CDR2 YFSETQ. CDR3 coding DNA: TGCGCCAGCAGCTTGGGCCTAGGGACAGCTACCTACGAGCAGTACTTC. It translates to CASSLGLGTATYEQYF.

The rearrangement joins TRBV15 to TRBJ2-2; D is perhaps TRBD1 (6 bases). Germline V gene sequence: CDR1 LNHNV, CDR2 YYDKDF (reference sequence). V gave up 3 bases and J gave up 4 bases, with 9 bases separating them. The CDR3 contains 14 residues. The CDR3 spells CATSRDRGTGELFF. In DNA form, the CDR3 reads TGTGCCACCAGCAGGGACAGAGGCACCGGGGAGCTGTTTTTT. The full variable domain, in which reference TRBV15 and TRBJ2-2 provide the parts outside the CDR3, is DAMVIQNPRYQVTQFGKPVTLSCSQTLNHNVMYWYQQKSSQAPKLLFHYYDKDFNNEADTPDNFQSRRPNTSFCFLDIRSPGLGDTAMYLCATSRDRGTGELFFGEGSRLTVL.

Here the CDR3 reads CASSLKGRGEQFF. The CDR3 DNA sequence: TGTGCCAGCAGCTTAAAGGGCCGGGGTGAGCAGTTCTTC. J is TRBJ2-1 and V is TRBV7-3, with D maybe TRBD2 (5 bases). V lost 1 base to trimming and J lost 9 bases, with 10 bases between them. This CDR3 has 13 amino acids. Germline CDR1 is SGHTA and CDR2 is FQGTGA.

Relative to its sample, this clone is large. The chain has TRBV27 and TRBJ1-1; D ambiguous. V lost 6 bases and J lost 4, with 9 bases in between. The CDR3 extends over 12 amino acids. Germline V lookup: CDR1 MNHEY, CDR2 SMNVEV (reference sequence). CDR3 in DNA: TGTGCCAGCAGGACGGGGAGCACTGAAGCTTTCTTT. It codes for CASRTGSTEAFF.

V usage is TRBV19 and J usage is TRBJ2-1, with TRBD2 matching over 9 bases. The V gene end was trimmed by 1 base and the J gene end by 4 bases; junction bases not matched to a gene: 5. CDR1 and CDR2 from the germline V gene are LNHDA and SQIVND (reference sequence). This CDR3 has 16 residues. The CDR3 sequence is CASSIGTSDFYNEQFF. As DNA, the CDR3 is TGTGCCAGTAGTATAGGGACTAGCGACTTTTACAATGAGCAGTTCTTC. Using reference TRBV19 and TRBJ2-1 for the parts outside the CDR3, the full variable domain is DGGITQSPKYLFRKEGQNVTLSCEQNLNHDAMYWYRQDPGQGLRLIYYSQIVNDFQKGDIAEGYSVSREKKESFPLTVTSAQKNPTAFYLCASSIGTSDFYNEQFFGPGTRLTVL.

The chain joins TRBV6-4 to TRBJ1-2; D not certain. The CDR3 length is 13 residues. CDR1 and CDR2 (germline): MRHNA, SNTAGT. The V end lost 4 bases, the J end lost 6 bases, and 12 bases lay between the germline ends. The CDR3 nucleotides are TGTGCCAGCAGTGGAGGAATGTCTGATGGCTACACCTTC. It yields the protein CASSGGMSDGYTF.

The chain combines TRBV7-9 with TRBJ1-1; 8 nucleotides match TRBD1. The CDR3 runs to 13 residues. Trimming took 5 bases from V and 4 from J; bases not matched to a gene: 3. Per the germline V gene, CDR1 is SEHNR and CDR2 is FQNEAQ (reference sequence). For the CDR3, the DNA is TGTGCCAGCAGCGGACAGGGTAGCACTGAAGCTTTCTTT. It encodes CASSGQGSTEAFF.

The CDR3 is CATTDSGTDTQYF. The CDR3 region has the DNA TGTGCCACCACTGACTCTGGGACAGATACGCAGTATTTT. The chain carries TRBV15 and TRBJ2-3; D is unresolved. The V gene lost 7 bases and the J gene lost 3 bases, with 11 bases spanning the gap. Per the germline V gene, CDR1 is LNHNV and CDR2 is YYDKDF (reference sequence). The CDR3 spans 13 residues.

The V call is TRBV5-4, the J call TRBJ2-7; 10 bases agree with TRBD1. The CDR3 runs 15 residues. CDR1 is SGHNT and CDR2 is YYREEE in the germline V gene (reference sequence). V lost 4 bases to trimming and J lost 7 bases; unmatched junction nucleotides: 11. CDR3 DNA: TGTGCCAGCAGCCCCGTTCCCGGGACAGGGGTTGAGCAGTACTTC. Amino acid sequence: CASSPVPGTGVEQYF.

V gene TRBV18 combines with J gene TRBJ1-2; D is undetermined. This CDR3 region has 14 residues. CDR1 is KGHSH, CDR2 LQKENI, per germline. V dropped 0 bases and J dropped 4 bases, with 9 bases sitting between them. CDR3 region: CASSPPEGFYGYTF. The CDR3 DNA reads TGTGCCAGCTCACCACCGGAGGGCTTCTATGGCTACACCTTC.

In nucleotides, the CDR3 is TGTGCCAGCTCACCAGCACAGGTGGACTACGAGCAGTACTTC. Translation: CASSPAQVDYEQYF. The chain carries TRBV18 and TRBJ2-7; possible D gene TRBD1, 5 bases. CDR3 length: 14 residues. V was trimmed by 2 bases and J by 3 bases, leaving 11 bases between them. Germline CDR1 is KGHSH and CDR2 is LQKENI. The complete variable domain, with remaining parts taken from reference TRBV18 and TRBJ2-7, reads NAGVMQNPRHLVRRRGQEARLRCSPMKGHSHVYWYRQLPEEGLKFMVYLQKENIIDESGMPKERFSAEFPKEGPSILRIQQVVRGDSAAYFCASSPAQVDYEQYFGPGTRLTVT.

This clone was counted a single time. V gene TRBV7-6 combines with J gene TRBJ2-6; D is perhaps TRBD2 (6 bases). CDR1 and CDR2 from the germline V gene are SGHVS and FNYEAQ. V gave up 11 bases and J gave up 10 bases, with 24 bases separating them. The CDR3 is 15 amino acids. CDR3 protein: CAPCLLGTLGNVLTF. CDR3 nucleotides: TGTGCCCCCTGCCTACTTGGGACTCTCGGGAACGTCCTGACTTTC.

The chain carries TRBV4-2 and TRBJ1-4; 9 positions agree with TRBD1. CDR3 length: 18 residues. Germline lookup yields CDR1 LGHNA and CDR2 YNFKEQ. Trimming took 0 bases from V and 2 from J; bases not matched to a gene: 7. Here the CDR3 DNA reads TGTGCCAGCAGCCAAGACGCGACAGGGGGGTGGACTAATGAAAAACTGTTTTTT. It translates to CASSQDATGGWTNEKLFF.

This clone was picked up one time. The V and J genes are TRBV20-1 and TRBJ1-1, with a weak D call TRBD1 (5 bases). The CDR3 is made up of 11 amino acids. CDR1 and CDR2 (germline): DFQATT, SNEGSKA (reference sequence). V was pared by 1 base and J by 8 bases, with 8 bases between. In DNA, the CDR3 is TGCAGTGCTAGAGTTTGGACAGAAGCTTTCTTT. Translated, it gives CSARVWTEAFF.

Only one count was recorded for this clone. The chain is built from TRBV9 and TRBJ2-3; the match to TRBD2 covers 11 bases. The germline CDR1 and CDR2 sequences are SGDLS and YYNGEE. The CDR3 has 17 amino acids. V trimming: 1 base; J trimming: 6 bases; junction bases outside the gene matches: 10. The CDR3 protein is CASSVTRLAGGSDTQYF. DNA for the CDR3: TGTGCCAGCAGCGTAACCCGTCTAGCGGGAGGATCTGATACGCAGTATTTT. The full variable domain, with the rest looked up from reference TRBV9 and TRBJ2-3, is DSGVTQTPKHLITATGQRVTLRCSPRSGDLSVYWYQQSLDQGLQFLIQYYNGEERAKGNILERFSAQQFPDLHSELNLSSLELGDSALYFCASSVTRLAGGSDTQYFGPGTRLTVL.

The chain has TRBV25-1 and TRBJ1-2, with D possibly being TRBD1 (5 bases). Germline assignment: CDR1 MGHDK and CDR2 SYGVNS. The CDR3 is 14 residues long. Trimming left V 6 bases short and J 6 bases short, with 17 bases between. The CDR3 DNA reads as TGTGCCAGCAGCGATATCCTCGGAGGGGATGGCTACACCTTC. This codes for CASSDILGGDGYTF.

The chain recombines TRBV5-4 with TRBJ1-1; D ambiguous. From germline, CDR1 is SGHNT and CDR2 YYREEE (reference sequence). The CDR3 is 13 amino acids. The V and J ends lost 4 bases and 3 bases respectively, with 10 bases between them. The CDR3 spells CASSTPEDTEAFF. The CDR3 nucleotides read TGTGCCAGCAGCACTCCGGAGGACACTGAAGCTTTCTTT.

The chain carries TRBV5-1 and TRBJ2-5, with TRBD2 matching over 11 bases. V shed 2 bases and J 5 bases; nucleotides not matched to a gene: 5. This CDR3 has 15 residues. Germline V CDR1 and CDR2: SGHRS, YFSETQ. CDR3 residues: CASSFASGRQETQYF. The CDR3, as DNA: TGCGCCAGCAGCTTTGCTAGCGGGAGGCAGGAGACCCAGTACTTC.

For the CDR3, the DNA is TGTGCCAGCAGTGAATGGCTTAAAACCAGCAATCAGCCCCAGCATTTT. Amino acids: CASSEWLKTSNQPQHF. The rearrangement joins TRBV2 to TRBJ1-5, with D unresolved. Germline assignment: CDR1 SNHLY and CDR2 FYNNEI. With 2 bases removed from V and 1 base from J, the gap between germline ends came to 12 bases. This CDR3 is 16 amino acids long.

CDR3 sequence reads: CASSFGTDRQETQYF. The CDR3 DNA sequence: TGTGCCAGCAGCTTCGGGACAGATCGCCAAGAGACCCAGTACTTC. The rearrangement links TRBV7-3 to TRBJ2-5, with TRBD1 identical over 7 bases. The CDR3 loop spans 15 amino acids. CDR1 and CDR2 from the germline V gene are SGHTA and FQGTGA. The ends lost 3 bases at V and 1 base at J; junction bases unmatched: 5.

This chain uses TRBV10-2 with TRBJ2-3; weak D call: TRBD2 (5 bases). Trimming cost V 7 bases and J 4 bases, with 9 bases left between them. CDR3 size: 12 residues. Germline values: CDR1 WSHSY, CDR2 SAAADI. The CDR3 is CASKGVSDTQYF. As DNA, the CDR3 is TGCGCCAGCAAGGGAGTTTCAGATACGCAGTATTTT.

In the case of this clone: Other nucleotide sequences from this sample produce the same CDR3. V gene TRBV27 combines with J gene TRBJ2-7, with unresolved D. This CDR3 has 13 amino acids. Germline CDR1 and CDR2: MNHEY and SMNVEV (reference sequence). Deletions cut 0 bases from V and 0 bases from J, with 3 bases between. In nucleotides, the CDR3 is TGTGCCAGCAGTTTATCCGTCTCCTACGAGCAGTACTTC. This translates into CASSLSVSYEQYF.

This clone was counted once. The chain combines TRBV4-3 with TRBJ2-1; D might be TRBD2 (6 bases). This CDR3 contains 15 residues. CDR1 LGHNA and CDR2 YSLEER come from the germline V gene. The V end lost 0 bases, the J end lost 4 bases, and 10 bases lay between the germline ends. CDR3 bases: TGCGCCAGCAGCCAAGAGGCAGGGAGGTACAATGAGCAGTTCTTC. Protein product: CASSQEAGRYNEQFF.

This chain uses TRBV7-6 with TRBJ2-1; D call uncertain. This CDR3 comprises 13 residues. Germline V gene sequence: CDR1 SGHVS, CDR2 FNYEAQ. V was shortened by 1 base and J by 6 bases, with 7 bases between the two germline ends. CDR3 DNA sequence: TGTGCCAGCAGCTTAGGAGCCTTCAATGAGCAGTTCTTC. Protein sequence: CASSLGAFNEQFF. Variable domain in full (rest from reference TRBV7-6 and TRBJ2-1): GAGVSQSPRYKVTKRGQDVALRCDPISGHVSLYWYRQALGQGPEFLTYFNYEAQQDKSGLPNDRFSAERPEGSISTLTIQRTEQRDSAMYRCASSLGAFNEQFFGPGTRLTVL.

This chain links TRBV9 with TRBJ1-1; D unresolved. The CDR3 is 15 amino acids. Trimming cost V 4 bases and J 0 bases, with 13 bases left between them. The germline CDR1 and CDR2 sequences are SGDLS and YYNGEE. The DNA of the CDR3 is TGTGCCAGCAGCCATCCACCCTCGGTGAACACTGAAGCTTTCTTT. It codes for CASSHPPSVNTEAFF. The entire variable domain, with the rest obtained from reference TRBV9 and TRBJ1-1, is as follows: DSGVTQTPKHLITATGQRVTLRCSPRSGDLSVYWYQQSLDQGLQFLIQYYNGEERAKGNILERFSAQQFPDLHSELNLSSLELGDSALYFCASSHPPSVNTEAFFGQGTRLTVV.

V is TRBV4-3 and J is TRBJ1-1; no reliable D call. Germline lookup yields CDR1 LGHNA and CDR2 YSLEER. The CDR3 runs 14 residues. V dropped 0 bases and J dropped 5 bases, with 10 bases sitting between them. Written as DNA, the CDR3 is TGCGCCAGCAGCCAAGAAGGCGCGGGGACTGAAGCTTTCTTT. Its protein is CASSQEGAGTEAFF.

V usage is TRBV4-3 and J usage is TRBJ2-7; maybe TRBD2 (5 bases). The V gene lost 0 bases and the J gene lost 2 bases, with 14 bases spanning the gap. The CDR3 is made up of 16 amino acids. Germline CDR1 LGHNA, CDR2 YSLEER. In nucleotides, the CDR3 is TGCGCCAGCAGCCAAGAAGCGGTGGGCACGACCTACGAGCAGTACTTC. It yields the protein CASSQEAVGTTYEQYF.